This T cell receptor beta chain was found in a study of vaccination effects on CD4 cells after COVID-19. Sequencing was performed with immunoSEQ multiplex PCR; in TCRdb, only in-frame clones are kept and a portion is missing. The profile shows tens of thousands of clones, about four fifths of them singletons. Antigen-specific CD4+ T cells were first expanded with viral peptide pools by the ViraFEST assay and only then sequenced. Having been cultured for about 10 days, the cells underwent CD4+ T cell isolation. No vaccinee had earlier SARS-CoV-2 infection, and nucleocapsid antibodies were negative. With 4 bases removed from V and 5 bases from J, the gap between germline ends came to 11 bases. CDR1 is MNHEY, CDR2 SVGAGI, per germline. This CDR3 spans 13 amino acids. The study, taken as a whole, reports: Vaccine- and infection-induced clones showed marked clonal contraction late following vaccination.

Notes on this clone: No antigen is known for it.

The receptor was isolated from a human donor who received a COVID-19 vaccine. The rearrangement uses TRBV6-5 and TRBJ1-1; possible D gene TRBD1, 6 bases. The source material was CD4+ T cells from PBMCs cultured with HCoV-NL63 spike peptides, sampled before COVID-19 vaccination. The CDR3 reads CASSSQGRTEAFF. The CDR3 DNA follows: TGTGCCAGCAGTTCCCAGGGGAGGACTGAAGCTTTCTTT.